The rows below give T cell receptor beta chains drawn from one sample of a study of identical twins. Via MiXCR, TCRdb re-called the 5' RACE reads, giving one row per CDR3 protein. This table has about 530,000 distinct CDR3 sequences, under 25% appearing once. These records were also assigned to another study, of yellow fever vaccine responses in identical twins.

The sequenced sample was CD4+ T cells sorted from blood. These receptors were taken from a woman between 18 and 29 years old in good health. The CDR3 runs from the conserved cysteine through the conserved F or W. Each record gives: CDR3 DNA, CDR3 protein, J gene, clone size, V gene, D gene. A D gene is named only where the DNA matches it firmly. Clone size is shown for a subset of rows, as once, few, many or a class of expanded clone.

DNA: TGTGCCATCAATAACAGGGCGTCAGGCACTGAAGCTTTCTTT
CDR3: CAINNRASGTEAFF
J: TRBJ1-1
size: -
V: TRBV10-3
D: -

DNA: TGTGCCGGCTCACAGGGTAGTCCACCCCTCCACTTT
CDR3: CAGSQGSPPLHF
J: TRBJ1-6
size: -
V: TRBV2
D: -

DNA: TGTGCCAGCAGCCCCGGGGGACAGATATCCCTCAATCAGCCCCAGCATTTT
CDR3: CASSPGGQISLNQPQHF
J: TRBJ1-5
size: -
V: TRBV28
D: TRBD1

DNA: TGTGCCAGCAGCCACACAGGGTATGAGCAGTTCTTC
CDR3: CASSHTGYEQFF
J: TRBJ2-1
size: -
V: TRBV3-1
D: -

DNA: TGTGCCAGCAGTTGGGGGGGTAATGGCTACACCTTC
CDR3: CASSWGGNGYTF
J: TRBJ1-2
size: few
V: TRBV25-1
D: -

DNA: TGTGCCAGCAGAAAACAGGGGGCAAACACCGGGGAGCTGTTTTTT
CDR3: CASRKQGANTGELFF
J: TRBJ2-2
size: -
V: TRBV27
D: TRBD1

DNA: TGTGCCAGCAGCTTGTCCGGGCAGCACACAGATACGCAGTATTTT
CDR3: CASSLSGQHTDTQYF
J: TRBJ2-3
size: few
V: TRBV7-9
D: -

DNA: TGTGCCAGCAGCCCGAATCAGGGTTCCGGGACCCAGTACTTC
CDR3: CASSPNQGSGTQYF
J: TRBJ2-5
size: -
V: TRBV7-3
D: -

DNA: TGTGCCAGCACTGGAACAGGGGGTGGCGGGGAGCTGTTTTTT
CDR3: CASTGTGGGGELFF
J: TRBJ2-2
size: -
V: TRBV28
D: TRBD1

DNA: TGTGCCAGCCAACTGACTAAAAGCTACGAGCAGTACTTC
CDR3: CASQLTKSYEQYF
J: TRBJ2-7
size: -
V: TRBV6-1
D: -

DNA: TGCGCCAGCAAGCGCGGGAGTGGGGAGGGCACTGAAGCTTTCTTT
CDR3: CASKRGSGEGTEAFF
J: TRBJ1-1
size: few
V: TRBV10-2
D: -

DNA: TGTGCCAGTAGTCCCGACGGGTTTCTGACAGATACGCAGTATTTT
CDR3: CASSPDGFLTDTQYF
J: TRBJ2-3
size: -
V: TRBV19
D: -

DNA: TGTGCCACCAGTGGACCCGGACAGACAGCACAGAATACGCAGTATTTT
CDR3: CATSGPGQTAQNTQYF
J: TRBJ2-3
size: few
V: TRBV24-1
D: -

DNA: TGCGCCAGCAGCAGCTGGGGGGCGGGAGGACACAATGAGCAGTTCTTC
CDR3: CASSSWGAGGHNEQFF
J: TRBJ2-1
size: -
V: TRBV4-1
D: TRBD2

DNA: TGTGCCAGCAGCTTAGGGTCAGGGAATCTCGACGAGCAGTACTTC
CDR3: CASSLGSGNLDEQYF
J: TRBJ2-7
size: many
V: TRBV7-9
D: -

DNA: TGTGCCAGCAGTGTAGGTGGTGCGACGAACACCGGGGAGCTGTTTTTT
CDR3: CASSVGGATNTGELFF
J: TRBJ2-2
size: many
V: TRBV2
D: -